This T cell receptor beta chain was profiled in a study of cytomegalovirus exposure and HLA in healthy donors. Study-level points and caveats: A later analysis found common viral pathogens apparently linked to several of the most significant clusters. Whilst most TCR sequences proved rare, a subset of public TCRs occurred across many donors. Analyses of presence/absence relied on an assumption of roughly uniform sequencing depth across donors.

For this clone: Antigen: not known.

PCR primers comprised 60 Vbeta and 13 Jbeta primers. Data came from immunoSEQ multiplex PCR; TCRdb stores just in-frame clones and leaves some out. Of 150,000 to 200,000 clones listed, over 60% were seen once; the top ten hold approximately 1%. Sequenced input: PBMCs. The receptor was isolated from a woman aged 40 to 50 in good health and CMV-seronegative.

DNA for the CDR3: TGTGCCAGCAGCTTCCCTACCGGGACAGGGCCACCCGGGGAGCTGTTTTTT. Protein sequence: CASSFPTGTGPPGELFF. J is TRBJ2-2 and V is TRBV5-4; 9 bases are a match to TRBD1. Germline V gene data show CDR1 as SGHNT and CDR2 as YYREEE (reference sequence). Trimming at V came to 2 bases and at J to 6 bases, leaving 11 bases not matched to a gene. The CDR3 runs 17 residues. The entire variable domain, with the rest obtained from reference TRBV5-4 and TRBJ2-2, is as follows: ETGVTQSPTHLIKTRGQQVTLRCSSQSGHNTVSWYQQALGQGPQFIFQYYREEENGRGNFPPRFSGLQFPNYSSELNVNALELDDSALYLCASSFPTGTGPPGELFFGEGSRLTVL.